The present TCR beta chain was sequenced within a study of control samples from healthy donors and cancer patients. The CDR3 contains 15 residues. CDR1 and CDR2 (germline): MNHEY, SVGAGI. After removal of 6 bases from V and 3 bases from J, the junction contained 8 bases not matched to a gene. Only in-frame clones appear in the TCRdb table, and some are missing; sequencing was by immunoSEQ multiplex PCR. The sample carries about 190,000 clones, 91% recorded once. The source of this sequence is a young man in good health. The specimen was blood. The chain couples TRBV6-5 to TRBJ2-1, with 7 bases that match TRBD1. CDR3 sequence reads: CASRPDRDRYNEQFF. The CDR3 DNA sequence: TGTGCCAGCAGGCCCGACAGGGATCGCTACAATGAGCAGTTCTTC.